This T cell receptor beta chain stems from a study of shared clonotypes between healthy human individuals. There are 16 residues in the CDR3. In germline, CDR1 is LNHNV, CDR2 YYDKDF (reference sequence). The germline V and J ends were trimmed by 0 bases and 8 bases, with 19 bases remaining between them. Method: immunoSEQ multiplex PCR; TCRdb's copy keeps in-frame clones and lacks some. The sample yields about a million clones, around 76% seen once. This sequence originates from a man between 18 and 35 years old in good health. The specimen was memory CD4+ T cells sorted from blood. Subset specified: CD45RA-negative fraction. This chain uses TRBV15 with TRBJ1-2, with D hard to call. The CDR3 sequence is CATSRDLEQSARGYTF. Written as DNA, the CDR3 is TGTGCCACCAGCAGAGATCTGGAACAGTCCGCTAGAGGCTACACCTTC. Looking up the rest from reference TRBV15 and TRBJ1-2 gives the full variable domain: DAMVIQNPRYQVTQFGKPVTLSCSQTLNHNVMYWYQQKSSQAPKLLFHYYDKDFNNEADTPDNFQSRRPNTSFCFLDIRSPGLGDTAMYLCATSRDLEQSARGYTFGSGTRLTVV.